The 30 T cell receptor beta chains listed next were all sequenced from one sample in a study of blood T cells in healthy people across ages. Together with a sample-barcoded 5' primer, a J-beta primer mix was included in a second PCR lasting roughly 7 to 11 cycles. TCRdb reprocessed the 5' RACE reads with MiXCR, giving one entry per CDR3 protein. The sample has some 1.4 million distinct CDR3 sequences; roughly 40% are singletons. Sequenced material: blood. Receptors originate from a woman between 18 and 29 years old in good health.

J is TRBJ2-7 and V is TRBV28; D is tentatively TRBD1 or TRBD2 (5 bases each). The CDR3 extends over 11 amino acids. V lost 8 bases, J lost 7 bases, and 12 bases lay in between. Germline V gene lookup returns CDR1 MDHEN and CDR2 SYDVKM. CDR3 loop: CASGDWGEQYF. In DNA, the CDR3 is TGTGCCAGCGGAGACTGGGGGGAGCAGTACTTC.

This clonotype came up once. The CDR3 loop is CASSEYVGADNEQFF. The DNA for the CDR3 is TGTGCCAGCAGTGAATATGTGGGAGCAGACAATGAGCAGTTCTTC. The J gene is TRBJ2-1, the V gene TRBV25-1, with D perhaps TRBD2 (5 bases). CDR1 and CDR2 (germline): MGHDK, SYGVNS. Trimming left V 0 bases short and J 5 bases short, with 11 bases between. The CDR3 is 15 residues long.

This chain joins TRBV27 and TRBJ1-1; TRBD1 agrees at 8 bases. CDR1 and CDR2 (germline): MNHEY, SMNVEV (reference sequence). J gave up 10 bases and V 5 bases, and 9 bases lay outside the gene matches. The CDR3 runs to 13 residues. The CDR3 region is CASSPPIRGLAFF. In DNA form, the CDR3 reads TGTGCCAGCAGTCCTCCAATCAGGGGGCTAGCTTTCTTT.

The rearrangement joins TRBV6-4 to TRBJ1-4, with D possibly being TRBD1 (6 bases). This CDR3 contains 17 residues. The ends were cut back, 2 bases at V and 5 bases at J, with 18 bases in the middle. In germline, CDR1 is MRHNA, CDR2 SNTAGT. The CDR3 region has the DNA TGTGCCAGCAGTGACGATGGGGGCCCGTTACAAAATGAAAAACTGTTTTTT. This sequence encodes CASSDDGGPLQNEKLFF.

In its sample, this clonotype was seen a few times. The chain has TRBV6-1 and TRBJ1-3; the match to TRBD1 covers 7 bases. Germline CDR1 and CDR2: MNHNS and SASEGT. With 0 bases clipped from V and 0 bases from J, the junction kept 5 bases outside the gene matches. The CDR3 covers 17 residues. CDR3 DNA: TGTGCCAGCAGTGAAGCGGCAGGGGGGTACTCTGGAAACACCATATATTTT. Translation: CASSEAAGGYSGNTIYF.

This clonotype was seen only a few times. The chain uses TRBV12-3 or TRBV12-4 and TRBJ1-5; D perhaps matches TRBD1 (6 bases). V was pared by 8 bases and J by 3 bases, with 23 bases between. CDR3 size: 17 residues. Written as DNA, the CDR3 is TGTGCCAGCGGGGACCAGGGTTTAGGGGGGGACAATCAGCCCCAGCATTTT. This sequence encodes CASGDQGLGGDNQPQHF.

The V call is TRBV20-1, the J call TRBJ2-3; weak D call: TRBD2 (6 bases). Trimming shortened V by 1 base and J by 2 bases, and 13 bases separated the two germline ends. CDR3 size: 15 residues. Germline V CDR1 and CDR2: DFQATT, SNEGSKA (reference sequence). CDR3: CSARVYGGATDTQYF. The CDR3, as DNA: TGCAGTGCTAGAGTTTACGGGGGAGCCACAGATACGCAGTATTTT.

As regards this clonotype: A junction end diverges from the germline sequence, so it may reflect a read error. The chain combines TRBV24-1 with TRBJ2-1; TRBD1 might be the D (5 bases). Germline CDR1 reads KGHDR; CDR2 reads SFDVKD. The CDR3 contains 15 residues. DNA of the CDR3: TGTGCCGCCAGTGATTCAGGGTTCTCCTACAATGAGCAGTTCTTC. Translating it yields CAASDSGFSYNEQFF.

The chain combines TRBV24-1 with TRBJ2-3; D may be TRBD1 (6 bases). Trimming cost V 5 bases and J 0 bases, with 8 bases left between them. The CDR3 consists of 14 residues. Germline values: CDR1 KGHDR, CDR2 SFDVKD. The CDR3 sequence is CATSAGASTDTQYF. The CDR3 DNA reads as TGTGCCACCAGTGCAGGGGCCAGCACAGATACGCAGTATTTT.

The genes are TRBV20-1 and TRBJ1-5; 10 bases match TRBD1. In germline, CDR1 is DFQATT, CDR2 SNEGSKA (reference sequence). Losses at the gene ends were 3 bases for V and 8 bases for J; bases not matched to a gene: 7. There are 14 residues in the CDR3. The CDR3 DNA follows: TGCAGTGCTAGGTTTCGGACAGGGGGAGAGCCCCAGCATTTT. This codes for CSARFRTGGEPQHF.

This clonotype has only a few counts. The chain combines TRBV12-3 or TRBV12-4 with TRBJ1-2; 7 bases line up with TRBD1. CDR3 length equals 15 residues. After removal of 5 bases from V and 3 bases from J, the junction contained 9 bases not matched to a gene. The CDR3 reads CASSPSDRPDYGYTF. The CDR3, as DNA: TGTGCCAGCAGTCCCTCGGACAGGCCAGACTATGGCTACACCTTC.

This clonotype was counted between two and nine times. The rearrangement uses TRBV28 and TRBJ1-1; D gene unclear. V dropped 8 bases and J dropped 4 bases, with 14 bases sitting between them. Germline V gene lookup returns CDR1 MDHEN and CDR2 SYDVKM. CDR3 size: 13 residues. The CDR3 DNA follows: TGTGCCAGCTATAAGCCGGACTCCACTGAAGCTTTCTTT. It specifies CASYKPDSTEAFF.

This clonotype has a count of ten or more. The rearrangement uses TRBV4-1 and TRBJ1-2; D remains unclear. V was cut by 0 bases and J by 8 bases, with 16 bases left in between. The CDR3 contains 15 residues. The germline CDR1 and CDR2 sequences are MGHRA and YSYEKL. The CDR3 sequence is CASSQEAGGGWGYTF. CDR3 bases: TGCGCCAGCAGCCAAGAAGCCGGAGGTGGCTGGGGCTACACCTTC.

The chain employs TRBV7-9 and TRBJ1-2; D gene ambiguous. V was trimmed by 5 bases and J by 3 bases, leaving 10 bases between them. The germline CDR1 and CDR2 sequences are SEHNR and FQNEAQ (reference sequence). The CDR3 contains 13 residues. The CDR3 sequence is CASSPLAYYGYTF. In DNA form, the CDR3 reads TGTGCCAGCAGCCCCCTGGCCTACTATGGCTACACCTTC.

This clonotype was picked up a small number of times. The CDR3 spells CASSRGRSSYEQYF. The CDR3 DNA reads TGTGCCAGCAGCCGGGGGCGGAGCTCCTACGAGCAGTACTTC. This chain connects TRBV27 to TRBJ2-7, with D perhaps matching TRBD1 or TRBD2 (6 bases each). Looked up from germline, CDR1 is MNHEY and CDR2 is SMNVEV (reference sequence). Between the trimmed V and J ends, which lost 6 bases and 0 bases, there was a span of 12 bases. This CDR3 spans 14 amino acids.

The chain carries TRBV5-6 and TRBJ2-1; perhaps TRBD1 as D (6 bases). This CDR3 has 12 amino acids. The V end was cut by 7 bases, the J end by 8 bases, with 13 bases between. From germline, CDR1 is SGHDT and CDR2 YYEEEE. The CDR3 region has the DNA TGTGCCAGCCAGGGGTTGGGATATGAGCAGTTCTTC. Its protein is CASQGLGYEQFF.

This chain connects TRBV5-1 to TRBJ2-1, with TRBD2 matching over 12 bases. Germline CDR1 is SGHRS and CDR2 is YFSETQ. The CDR3 is 14 residues long. J lost 10 bases, V lost 4 bases, and 6 bases had no gene match. The CDR3 sequence: CASSGGLAGGEQFF. CDR3 DNA sequence: TGCGCCAGCAGCGGGGGACTAGCGGGTGGAGAGCAGTTCTTC.

This clonotype showed up just a few times. This chain links TRBV7-3 with TRBJ1-1, with 9 positions matching TRBD1. This CDR3 has 15 amino acids. Germline V lookup: CDR1 SGHTA, CDR2 FQGTGA. V was clipped by 5 bases and J by 5 bases; unmatched bases: 9. The CDR3 sequence is CASSPGTGIGTEAFF. For the CDR3, the DNA is TGTGCCAGCAGCCCCGGGACAGGGATCGGAACTGAAGCTTTCTTT.

V and J are TRBV5-1 and TRBJ1-5; unclear D gene. The length of the CDR3 is 18 residues. Germline V lookup: CDR1 SGHRS, CDR2 YFSETQ. V lost 2 bases and J 2 bases, leaving 20 bases between the germline ends. CDR3 sequence reads: CASSLGSGDPYGNQPQHF. The CDR3 DNA follows: TGCGCCAGCAGCTTAGGATCGGGCGACCCCTATGGCAATCAGCCCCAGCATTTT.

The J gene is TRBJ2-1, the V gene TRBV5-1; 10 nucleotides match TRBD2. The CDR3 is 17 amino acids. Trimming at V came to 4 bases and at J to 10 bases, leaving 17 bases not matched to a gene. CDR1 and CDR2 from the germline V gene are SGHRS and YFSETQ. The CDR3 region is CASSLGGTSGKLGEQFF. The DNA for the CDR3 is TGCGCCAGCAGCCTCGGAGGTACTAGCGGGAAACTAGGGGAGCAGTTCTTC.

The rearrangement joins TRBV27 to TRBJ2-1; 9 bases are shared with TRBD2. Matching the DNA end better, TRBJ2-7 makes the J call doubtful. CDR3 length: 16 amino acids. The V gene's germline CDR1 is MNHEY and CDR2 SMNVEV (reference sequence). The CDR3 nucleotides read TGTGCCAGCAGGGCAAACCCTAGCGGGGTATACAATGAGCAGTACTTC. Protein sequence: CASRANPSGVYNEQYF.

This chain links TRBV14 with TRBJ2-3; D remains unclear. V shed 5 bases and J shed 4 bases, with 13 bases lying between them. The CDR3 length is 14 residues. Germline loops: CDR1 SGHDN, CDR2 FVKESK. The CDR3 region is CASSSPSTADTQYF. The DNA for the CDR3 is TGTGCCAGCAGCTCCCCCTCCACGGCAGATACGCAGTATTTT. The whole variable domain, remainder taken from reference TRBV14 and TRBJ2-3, is EAGVTQFPSHSVIEKGQTVTLRCDPISGHDNLYWYRRVMGKEIKFLLHFVKESKQDESGMPNNRFLAERTGGTYSTLKVQPAELEDSGVYFCASSSPSTADTQYFGPGTRLTVL.

This chain links TRBV2 with TRBJ2-5; perhaps TRBD1 as D (6 bases). CDR3 length: 15 amino acids. V was trimmed by 3 bases and J by 1 base, leaving 12 bases between them. Germline V gene lookup returns CDR1 SNHLY and CDR2 FYNNEI. CDR3 loop: CASSDIGGSQETQYF. CDR3 nucleotide sequence: TGTGCCAGCAGTGATATTGGGGGCAGCCAAGAGACCCAGTACTTC. Full variable domain (rest looked up from reference TRBV2 and TRBJ2-5): EPEVTQTPSHQVTQMGQEVILRCVPISNHLYFYWYRQILGQKVEFLVSFYNNEISEKSEIFDDQFSVERPDGSNFTLKIRSTKLEDSAMYFCASSDIGGSQETQYFGPGTRLLVL.

The genes are TRBV11-2 and TRBJ2-1; no clear D gene. Germline V lookup: CDR1 SGHAT, CDR2 FQNNGV. The CDR3 spans 13 residues. V was cut by 5 bases and J by 6 bases, with 11 bases left in between. The CDR3 spells CASSLRTINEQFF. CDR3 sequence (DNA): TGTGCCAGCAGCCTCCGGACCATCAATGAGCAGTTCTTC.

The chain uses TRBV6-1 and TRBJ2-1; 11 positions match TRBD2. V lost 8 bases and J lost 4; bases outside the gene matches: 10. The CDR3 is 16 amino acids. Germline values: CDR1 MNHNS, CDR2 SASEGT. CDR3 in amino acids: CASFPLTSGAYNEQFF. The CDR3 nucleotides are TGTGCCAGCTTTCCGTTGACTAGCGGGGCTTACAATGAGCAGTTCTTC.

In regard to this clonotype: Germline and junction disagree at one end, which may indicate a read error. This chain joins TRBV4-1 and TRBJ1-2; TRBD1 aligns across 8 bases. Germline values: CDR1 MGHRA, CDR2 YSYEKL. The CDR3 totals 16 residues. In DNA, the CDR3 is TGCGCCAGCAACCAAGAGGACAGGGTCCTCTCCTATGGCTACACCTTC. Its protein is CASNQEDRVLSYGYTF.

The V gene is TRBV6-2 or TRBV6-3, the J gene TRBJ1-5; 8 bases align to TRBD1. Germline loops: CDR1 MNHEY, CDR2 SVGEGT. The CDR3 runs 16 residues. The junction had 11 bases not matched to a gene; V was cut back by 5 bases and J by 5 bases. This CDR3 is CASSPRDRSGYQPQHF. In DNA, the CDR3 is TGTGCCAGCAGTCCCCGGGACAGGTCAGGATATCAGCCCCAGCATTTT.

The chain has TRBV21-1 and TRBJ2-3; the table names TRBD1, a call not compared with the DNA. TRBV21-1 is reported as a pseudogene. CDR3 size: 17 residues. The CDR3 region has the DNA TGTGCCAGCAGCAGAGCCCCCCCTTCGACAGGCACAGATACGCAGTATTTT. It translates to CASSRAPPSTGTDTQYF.

This clonotype was observed a few times. The chain joins TRBV4-1 to TRBJ2-3; 10 bases are a match to TRBD2. This CDR3 is built from 18 residues. Germline V gives CDR1 MGHRA, CDR2 YSYEKL. With V trimmed by 1 base and J by 3 bases, 10 bases remained unmatched. CDR3 sequence reads: CASSQVKGTSGTTDTQYF. The CDR3 bases are TGCGCCAGCAGCCAAGTAAAGGGTACTAGCGGGACGACAGATACGCAGTATTTT.

This clonotype was counted only a few times. Here the CDR3 DNA reads TGCGCCAGCAGCCCCAGCGGGAACAATGAGCAGTTCTTC. Translation gives CASSPSGNNEQFF. This chain connects TRBV5-1 to TRBJ2-1, with TRBD2 identical over 7 bases. V dropped 4 bases and J dropped 5; count of bases not matched to a gene: 3. From germline, CDR1 is SGHRS and CDR2 YFSETQ. The CDR3 extends over 13 amino acids. The complete variable domain, with remaining parts taken from reference TRBV5-1 and TRBJ2-1, reads KAGVTQTPRYLIKTRGQQVTLSCSPISGHRSVSWYQQTPGQGLQFLFEYFSETQRNKGNFPGRFSGRQFSNSRSEMNVSTLELGDSALYLCASSPSGNNEQFFGPGTRLTVL.